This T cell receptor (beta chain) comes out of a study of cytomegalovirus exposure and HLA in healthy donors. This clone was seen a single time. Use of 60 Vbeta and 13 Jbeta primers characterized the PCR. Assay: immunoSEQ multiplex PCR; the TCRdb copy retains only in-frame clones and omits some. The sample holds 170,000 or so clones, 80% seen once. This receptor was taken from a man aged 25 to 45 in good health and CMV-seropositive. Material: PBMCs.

The CDR3 loop is CSVERGTGTDTQYF. DNA of the CDR3: TGCAGCGTTGAACGGGGGACTGGCACAGATACGCAGTATTTT. V gene TRBV29-1 combines with J gene TRBJ2-3; weak D call: TRBD2 (6 bases). This CDR3 has 14 amino acids. The V end lost 2 bases, the J end lost 1 base, and 10 bases lay between the germline ends. CDR1 and CDR2 (germline): SQVTM, ANQGSEA.